A single sample gave rise to the 6 T cell receptor beta chains below, sequenced in a study of T cells of healthy individuals. TCRdb re-called the 5' RACE reads with MiXCR, one entry per CDR3 protein. The sample consists of around 98,000 distinct CDR3 sequences, 17% of them appearing once. The receptors here all came from a human donor in good health.

This clonotype was counted many times. V is TRBV20-1 and J is TRBJ2-7; D tentatively fits TRBD1 or TRBD2 (5 bases each). The germline V gene has CDR1 DFQATT and CDR2 SNEGSKA (reference sequence). V gave up 4 bases and J gave up 0 bases, with 19 bases separating them. CDR3 length equals 16 residues. The CDR3 loop reads CSAILPGTEGSYEQYF. The DNA of the CDR3 is TGCAGTGCTATACTACCCGGGACGGAAGGCTCCTACGAGCAGTACTTC.

V is TRBV18 and J is TRBJ2-1; D remains unclear. Deletions cut 3 bases from V and 5 bases from J, with 8 bases between. The germline gives CDR1 KGHSH, CDR2 LQKENI. The CDR3 loop spans 13 amino acids. In DNA form, the CDR3 reads TGTGCCAGCTCACCCGCTATGGACAATGAGCAGTTCTTC. This encodes CASSPAMDNEQFF.

This clonotype was observed a handful of times. This sequence joins TRBV28 and TRBJ2-7; TRBD2 agrees at 10 bases. CDR1 and CDR2 (germline): MDHEN, SYDVKM. The length of the CDR3 is 15 residues. Trimming removed 8 bases from V and 4 bases from J; junction bases left unmatched: 11. The CDR3 is CASSSPGLARYEQYF. The CDR3 nucleotides are TGTGCCAGCTCATCACCGGGACTAGCGAGATACGAGCAGTACTTC.

This clonotype was observed a few times. The chain employs TRBV7-2 and TRBJ2-5, with TRBD2 identical over 9 bases. Germline CDR1 and CDR2: SGHTA and FQGNSA. There are 16 residues in the CDR3. With 1 base clipped from V and 4 bases from J, the junction kept 7 bases outside the gene matches. The CDR3 is CASSLGLSGSSETQYF. CDR3 nucleotides: TGTGCCAGCAGCTTAGGCCTTAGCGGGAGTTCAGAGACCCAGTACTTC.

This clonotype was detected only a few times. The chain couples TRBV7-2 to TRBJ1-1; 7 bases are a match to TRBD1. V was pared by 5 bases and J by 4 bases, with 4 bases of the junction left unmatched. Germline V gives CDR1 SGHTA, CDR2 FQGNSA. This CDR3 contains 13 residues. CDR3 sequence: CASSLRGGTEAFF. The CDR3 DNA reads TGTGCCAGCAGCCTCAGGGGGGGCACTGAAGCTTTCTTT.

The rearrangement links TRBV12-3 or TRBV12-4 to TRBJ1-2; maybe TRBD1 (5 bases). The CDR3 extends over 13 amino acids. Trimming pared 5 bases from V and 4 bases from J, leaving 11 bases between. For the CDR3, the DNA is TGTGCCAGCAGTGGCGACAGACCCTATGGCTACACCTTC. Its translation is CASSGDRPYGYTF.